The rows below give T cell receptor beta chains drawn from one sample of a study of response to subunit inactivated influenza vaccine. TCRdb re-called the RT-PCR reads with MiXCR, one entry per CDR3 protein. Of about 480,000 distinct CDR3 sequences listed, roughly 13% are singletons. Sample: PBMCs from blood, taken more than 35 days after vaccination. Receptor source: a man over 45 who received an inactivated influenza vaccine. CDR3s leave out the opening cysteine and the closing phenylalanine or tryptophan. Fields, in order: J gene, CDR3 length, V gene, CDR3 protein.

TRBJ1-2,13,TRBV5-1,ASSLRSQGNYGYT
TRBJ2-7,11,TRBV4-2,ASSFPGDYEQY
TRBJ1-2,13,TRBV4-3,ASSQEIGVAGGYT
TRBJ2-1,10,TRBV29-1,SSQGNYNEQF
TRBJ2-7,9,TRBV7-2,ASSLLQREY
TRBJ2-1,13,TRBV6-2/TRBV6-3,ASSKLAGALGEQF
TRBJ2-7,15,TRBV20-1,SASVATSGRGMHEQY
TRBJ2-5,12,TRBV5-1,ASSQMALQETQY
TRBJ2-7,12,TRBV28,ASSFLGISYEQY
TRBJ2-7,11,TRBV13,ASSLEHSYEQY
TRBJ1-2,11,TRBV29-1,SVVLGFGYGYT
TRBJ2-2,15,TRBV7-9,ASRSGTANSNTGELF
TRBJ2-1,13,TRBV7-9,ASSPGGGHYNEQF
TRBJ1-1,13,TRBV12-3/TRBV12-4,ASSFFLGAPTEAF
TRBJ1-4,12,TRBV5-1,ASSLGRENEKLF
TRBJ2-6,15,TRBV3-1,ASSARAYSSGANVLT
TRBJ2-5,11,TRBV6-2/TRBV6-3,ASSYTDGETQY
TRBJ2-7,13,TRBV12-3/TRBV12-4,ASSLVAGATYEQY
TRBJ1-3,11,TRBV12-3/TRBV12-4,ASGQGLRNTIY
TRBJ2-7,11,TRBV29-1,SAMRDRGNEQY
TRBJ2-7,14,TRBV9,ASSPLSGRSSYEQY
TRBJ2-3,11,TRBV6-2/TRBV6-3,ASSYFGTDTQY
TRBJ2-5,10,TRBV20-1,SASDGEETQY
TRBJ2-2,12,TRBV6-5,ASSYLRGAGELF
TRBJ2-1,15,TRBV15,ATSRDRAGSSYNEQF
TRBJ2-6,17,TRBV7-2,ASSLAARVVASGANVLT
TRBJ1-5,12,TRBV6-1,ASSEWQGYQPQH
TRBJ2-1,12,TRBV29-1,SVAGPRGVSEQF
TRBJ2-7,12,TRBV12-3/TRBV12-4,ASTSGTGGYEQY
TRBJ2-7,11,TRBV25-1,ASSDTGSYEQY
TRBJ1-5,13,TRBV20-1,SAPLGGVSNQPQH
TRBJ2-1,13,TRBV12-3/TRBV12-4,ASSFQGMPYNEQF
TRBJ2-3,14,TRBV7-2,ASSRLGVRQADTQY
TRBJ2-1,13,TRBV20-1,SARERGGRFNEQF
TRBJ1-3,14,TRBV29-1,SVEDRFGDSGNTIY
TRBJ2-1,16,TRBV11-2,ASPRGTSGEPKWNEQF
TRBJ2-7,13,TRBV4-1,ASSPAGGWYYEQY
TRBJ1-6,15,TRBV6-2/TRBV6-3,ASSPLLGYGYNSPLH
TRBJ1-2,9,TRBV29-1,STGQGNGYT
TRBJ2-4,16,TRBV4-3,ASSQDLLDGLAKNIQY